The clone carrying this T cell receptor beta chain is a singleton in its sample. Antigen unknown. This sample was included in a study of Ad26.COV2.S vaccination and SARS-CoV-2 variants. Study information: Dosing was one shot or two shots 56 days apart.

Study-wide results and caveats: Considerable breadth of spike-specific CD8+ and CD4+ T cell responses has reportedly been documented following vaccination. Participants given vaccine showed non-spike TCR breadth similar to that of placebo recipients.

Regarding treatment: 19 received Ad26.COV2.S at low or high dose, single or two shots; 5 received placebo; per-sample allocation not given. The samples were gathered on day 63 after the first injection of vaccine or placebo. At a Boston site, the person donating was an adult of 18-55 years. Some clones are missing from TCRdb's copy, which holds only in-frame ones; the method was immunoSEQ multiplex PCR. The sample lists around 300,000 clones, about 89% occurring once. The sequence was obtained from a person between 18 and 59 years old who received the Ad26.COV2.S COVID-19 vaccine or a placebo. Here the sequenced sample was peripheral blood, taken in a trial of Ad26.COV2.S vaccine versus placebo.

CDR3 sequence (DNA): TGTGCCAGCAGCTCGAGAGGGGGGGCCTCCTATAATTCACCCCTCCACTTT. It codes for CASSSRGGASYNSPLHF. The genes are TRBV7-8 and TRBJ1-6; D is possibly TRBD1 (6 bases). This CDR3 contains 17 residues. The V end was cut by 4 bases, the J end by 0 bases, with 13 bases between. Germline-derived CDR1 and CDR2 are SGHVS and FQNEAQ.